The source of this T cell receptor (beta chain) is a study of blood T cell repertoires in COVID-19. Across the whole study: Samples representing acute and convalescent COVID-19 were sourced from the United States, Italy and Spain. Sources were T cells, B-cell-depleted T cells, or PBMCs; the material itself was cDNA or gDNA.

The germline CDR1 and CDR2 sequences are LNHDA and SQIVND (reference sequence). With 2 bases removed from V and 1 base from J, the gap between germline ends came to 14 bases. There are 17 residues in the CDR3. As processed by the authors: Estimates of nucleated cell counts were drawn from the amplification of reference gene primers. Clones were sequenced by immunoSEQ multiplex PCR, and TCRdb holds only the in-frame ones, with some missing. V and J calls and clone size follow that table, whereas D and trimming were derived from the DNA. In the table there are 100,000 to 120,000 clones, roughly 85% of which are singletons.

This clonotype originated in a woman of 80 years or more with acute or convalescent COVID-19. Specimen: peripheral blood. J is TRBJ2-2 and V is TRBV19; D is possibly TRBD2 (7 bases). Written as DNA, the CDR3 is TGTGCCAGTAGTATACTTTCGCGGGGGCGGAACACCGGGGAGCTGTTTTTT. Its protein product is CASSILSRGRNTGELFF.